This is a list of T cell receptor beta chains from one sample in a study of cytomegalovirus exposure and HLA in healthy donors. Clones were read by immunoSEQ multiplex PCR, and TCRdb kept only the in-frame ones, dropping some. The table includes some 110,000 clones, more than 80% detected once. Sequencing was carried out using PBMCs. These receptors all stem from a young man in good health and CMV-seronegative. The CDR3 runs from the conserved cysteine through the conserved F or W. Fields, in order: D gene, clone size, J gene, V gene, CDR3 DNA, CDR3 protein. A D gene is named only where the DNA matches it firmly. The size of a clone is reported for some rows only, either as once, few or many, or as a class for expanded clones.

d_gene: NA
abundance: once
j_gene: TRBJ1-2
v_gene: TRBV15
CDR3nt: TGTGCCACCAGCAGAGATTTGGCAGGGTTCGCCGATGGGTATGGCTACACCTTC
CDR3aa: CATSRDLAGFADGYGYTF

d_gene: NA
abundance: NA
j_gene: TRBJ2-5
v_gene: TRBV13
CDR3nt: TGTGCCAGCAGCCGTCGCCCAGCGGTCCAAGAGACCCAGTACTTC
CDR3aa: CASSRRPAVQETQYF

d_gene: TRBD2
abundance: NA
j_gene: TRBJ2-7
v_gene: TRBV5-6
CDR3nt: TGTGCCAGCAGCCCCACCCGACTAGCGGGATACTACGAGCAGTACTTC
CDR3aa: CASSPTRLAGYYEQYF

d_gene: TRBD1
abundance: NA
j_gene: TRBJ2-2
v_gene: TRBV12-5
CDR3nt: TGTGCTAGTGGTTTTACGGATATTCGGGACAGGGGGAAACCGGCCGGGGAGCTGTTTTTT
CDR3aa: CASGFTDIRDRGKPAGELFF

d_gene: NA
abundance: NA
j_gene: TRBJ2-7
v_gene: TRBV7-2
CDR3nt: TGTGCCAGTCGAGGGAGGAATCACGAGCAGTACTTC
CDR3aa: CASRGRNHEQYF

d_gene: TRBD1
abundance: NA
j_gene: TRBJ2-7
v_gene: TRBV10-2
CDR3nt: TGCGCCAGCAGTCCCCGACAGGGTCTATGGGACGAGCAGTACTTC
CDR3aa: CASSPRQGLWDEQYF

d_gene: TRBD1
abundance: NA
j_gene: TRBJ1-2
v_gene: TRBV7-3
CDR3nt: TGTGCCAGCAGCCGCCGTTTTTCGTCAGGGGGAGGAAATGGCTACACCTTC
CDR3aa: CASSRRFSSGGGNGYTF

d_gene: TRBD1
abundance: NA
j_gene: TRBJ2-1
v_gene: TRBV9
CDR3nt: TGTGCCAGCAGCGTAGGGGCCGGGACAGGGATCGATGAGCAGTTCTTC
CDR3aa: CASSVGAGTGIDEQFF

d_gene: NA
abundance: NA
j_gene: TRBJ1-4
v_gene: TRBV6-1
CDR3nt: TGTGCCAGCAGTGGAGAGGCGGAGGTTGAAAAACTGTTTTTT
CDR3aa: CASSGEAEVEKLFF

d_gene: TRBD2
abundance: NA
j_gene: TRBJ2-1
v_gene: TRBV7-3
CDR3nt: TGTGCCAGCAGCCCAGTAGCGGGATCATACAATGAGCAGTTCTTC
CDR3aa: CASSPVAGSYNEQFF

d_gene: NA
abundance: NA
j_gene: TRBJ2-3
v_gene: TRBV27
CDR3nt: TGTGCCAGCAGATGGACAGACATCACAGATACGCAGTATTTT
CDR3aa: CASRWTDITDTQYF

d_gene: NA
abundance: NA
j_gene: TRBJ2-1
v_gene: TRBV9
CDR3nt: TGTGCCAGCACCGTCTCCTCACTGAACTACAATGAGCAGTTCTTC
CDR3aa: CASTVSSLNYNEQFF

d_gene: TRBD2
abundance: once
j_gene: TRBJ2-3
v_gene: TRBV4-1
CDR3nt: TGCGCCAGCAGCCTAACTAGCGGGAGTCCTGCAGATACGCAGTATTTT
CDR3aa: CASSLTSGSPADTQYF

d_gene: TRBD2
abundance: NA
j_gene: TRBJ2-2
v_gene: TRBV28
CDR3nt: TGTGCCAGCAGTTGGGGGGGAGGCACCGGGGAGCTGTTTTTT
CDR3aa: CASSWGGGTGELFF

d_gene: NA
abundance: NA
j_gene: TRBJ2-7
v_gene: TRBV30
CDR3nt: TGTGCCTGGAGTGCCCAGATGTCAACCGAGCAGTACTTC
CDR3aa: CAWSAQMSTEQYF

d_gene: NA
abundance: NA
j_gene: TRBJ1-1
v_gene: TRBV2
CDR3nt: TGTGCCAGCAGTGAGAACAGGGCCGAAACGGGCACTGAAGCTTTCTTT
CDR3aa: CASSENRAETGTEAFF

d_gene: NA
abundance: NA
j_gene: TRBJ1-2
v_gene: TRBV6-6
CDR3nt: TGTGCCAGCAGGCAATCCAGGGGCGACTATGGCTACACCTTC
CDR3aa: CASRQSRGDYGYTF

d_gene: NA
abundance: NA
j_gene: TRBJ1-1
v_gene: TRBV6-1
CDR3nt: TGTGCCAGCAGTATCGACAGGCAAGCTTTCTTT
CDR3aa: CASSIDRQAFF

d_gene: TRBD1
abundance: NA
j_gene: TRBJ2-1
v_gene: TRBV7-2
CDR3nt: TGTGCCAGCAGCCTACGGACAGGGCCCGGCGGCCACAATGAGCAGTTCTTC
CDR3aa: CASSLRTGPGGHNEQFF

d_gene: TRBD2
abundance: NA
j_gene: TRBJ2-1
v_gene: TRBV19
CDR3nt: TGTGCCAGTAGTCCAGGACTAGCGGGAGCCCCCTACAATGAGCAGTTCTTC
CDR3aa: CASSPGLAGAPYNEQFF

d_gene: NA
abundance: NA
j_gene: TRBJ2-7
v_gene: TRBV5-6
CDR3nt: TGTGCCAGCAGTTCCCCCGGGACAAAGAGCTCCTACGAGCAGTACTTC
CDR3aa: CASSSPGTKSSYEQYF

d_gene: NA
abundance: NA
j_gene: TRBJ2-1
v_gene: TRBV18
CDR3nt: TGTGCCAGCTCACCCGCCGGGACTGGAGGGTTCTTC
CDR3aa: CASSPAGTGGFF

d_gene: TRBD2
abundance: NA
j_gene: TRBJ2-1
v_gene: TRBV7-2
CDR3nt: TGTGCCAGCAGCTTTCGTTCGGGAGGAGTCTACAATGAGCAGTTCTTC
CDR3aa: CASSFRSGGVYNEQFF

d_gene: NA
abundance: NA
j_gene: TRBJ1-1
v_gene: TRBV28
CDR3nt: TGTGCCAGCAGTTTGGCTCCGGGCAGGGTGAACACTGAAGCTTTCTTT
CDR3aa: CASSLAPGRVNTEAFF

d_gene: NA
abundance: NA
j_gene: TRBJ2-7
v_gene: TRBV18
CDR3nt: TGTGCCAGCTCACCCGGGACTTCCGCGGACTACGAGCAGTACTTC
CDR3aa: CASSPGTSADYEQYF

d_gene: NA
abundance: few
j_gene: TRBJ1-2
v_gene: TRBV13
CDR3nt: TGTGCCAGCAGTTTTAGTGGTGTCAGGAACTATGGCTACACCTTC
CDR3aa: CASSFSGVRNYGYTF

d_gene: NA
abundance: NA
j_gene: TRBJ2-1
v_gene: TRBV5-4
CDR3nt: TGTGCCAGCAGCCGGATTTCTAGGGGATCCGACAATGAGCAGTTCTTC
CDR3aa: CASSRISRGSDNEQFF

d_gene: TRBD1
abundance: NA
j_gene: TRBJ1-2
v_gene: TRBV2
CDR3nt: TGTGCCAGCAGTGAGAGGGAAGGGGGCTTCTATGGCTACACCTTC
CDR3aa: CASSEREGGFYGYTF

d_gene: TRBD2
abundance: once
j_gene: TRBJ2-5
v_gene: TRBV7-2
CDR3nt: TGTGCCAGCAGCTTGGCTGGCGGGAGGGCCAGGGAGACCCAGTACTTC
CDR3aa: CASSLAGGRARETQYF

d_gene: TRBD1
abundance: NA
j_gene: TRBJ2-7
v_gene: TRBV6-5
CDR3nt: TGTGCCACAGGCGGGACAGGGCGAGAGCAGTACTTC
CDR3aa: CATGGTGREQYF

d_gene: NA
abundance: NA
j_gene: TRBJ1-5
v_gene: TRBV6-6
CDR3nt: TGTGCCAGCAGTCTTTCAGGGGTTGACAGCAATCAGCCCCAGCATTTT
CDR3aa: CASSLSGVDSNQPQHF

d_gene: TRBD1
abundance: NA
j_gene: TRBJ2-1
v_gene: TRBV5-1
CDR3nt: TGCGCCAGCAGCCCACGGGACAGGGTCCGTGAGTTCTTC
CDR3aa: CASSPRDRVREFF

d_gene: NA
abundance: few
j_gene: TRBJ1-1
v_gene: TRBV7-2
CDR3nt: TGTGCCAGCAGCCCACGGTCAGGTGAAGCTTTCTTT
CDR3aa: CASSPRSGEAFF

d_gene: TRBD2
abundance: NA
j_gene: TRBJ2-3
v_gene: TRBV18
CDR3nt: TGTGCCAGCTCACCATCTGCGGGAGGAGGGGATACGCAGTATTTT
CDR3aa: CASSPSAGGGDTQYF

d_gene: TRBD2
abundance: NA
j_gene: TRBJ2-7
v_gene: TRBV7-8
CDR3nt: TGTGCCAGCAGCTCCACCAGACTAGCGGGAGGGCCGGAGTACTTC
CDR3aa: CASSSTRLAGGPEYF

d_gene: NA
abundance: NA
j_gene: TRBJ1-1
v_gene: TRBV5-1
CDR3nt: TGCGCCAGCAGACAGGTGAGGGGGTCCCGCAACACTGAAGCTTTCTTT
CDR3aa: CASRQVRGSRNTEAFF

d_gene: TRBD1
abundance: NA
j_gene: TRBJ2-1
v_gene: TRBV29-1
CDR3nt: TGCAGCGTCTATCCCGGGACAGGGGTGGTGAATGAGCAGTTCTTC
CDR3aa: CSVYPGTGVVNEQFF

d_gene: TRBD2
abundance: NA
j_gene: TRBJ2-7
v_gene: TRBV11-3
CDR3nt: TGTGCCAGCAGCTTACGGCTAGCGGGGCTAACCTACGAGCAGTACTTC
CDR3aa: CASSLRLAGLTYEQYF

d_gene: TRBD2
abundance: once
j_gene: TRBJ2-1
v_gene: TRBV5-4
CDR3nt: TGTGCCAGCATCCGCGGCGAGGCGGGAGGGCCCAATGAGCAGTTCTTC
CDR3aa: CASIRGEAGGPNEQFF

d_gene: NA
abundance: once
j_gene: TRBJ1-1
v_gene: TRBV7-2
CDR3nt: TGTGCCAGCAGCTTAGGCGGGGGCCTCGCTGAAGCTTTCTTT
CDR3aa: CASSLGGGLAEAFF

d_gene: TRBD1
abundance: NA
j_gene: TRBJ2-7
v_gene: TRBV10-3
CDR3nt: TGTGCCACCAGGGGACAGGGAGGCGAGCAGTACTTC
CDR3aa: CATRGQGGEQYF

d_gene: TRBD1
abundance: NA
j_gene: TRBJ2-7
v_gene: TRBV28
CDR3nt: TGTGCCAGCAGTTTAGCGGACAGGGAGTACGAGCAGTACTTC
CDR3aa: CASSLADREYEQYF

d_gene: NA
abundance: NA
j_gene: TRBJ2-3
v_gene: TRBV7-3
CDR3nt: TGTGCCAGCAGCTTAAGGCCAGGTGTCACAGATACGCAGTATTTT
CDR3aa: CASSLRPGVTDTQYF

d_gene: NA
abundance: NA
j_gene: TRBJ2-1
v_gene: TRBV7-9
CDR3nt: TGTGCCAGCAGCTTAGCGCAAGGACAGTTGAATGAGCAGTTCTTC
CDR3aa: CASSLAQGQLNEQFF

d_gene: NA
abundance: few
j_gene: TRBJ1-3
v_gene: TRBV28
CDR3nt: TGTGCCAGCAGCCAGACAGGTGTGCGAAACACCATATATTTT
CDR3aa: CASSQTGVRNTIYF

d_gene: NA
abundance: NA
j_gene: TRBJ2-7
v_gene: TRBV6-5
CDR3nt: TGTGCCAGCAGCACTGGCTACGAGCAGTACTTC
CDR3aa: CASSTGYEQYF

d_gene: TRBD1
abundance: once
j_gene: TRBJ2-7
v_gene: TRBV2
CDR3nt: TGTGCCAGACAGGGGAGATTAGGCTACGAGCAGTACTTC
CDR3aa: CARQGRLGYEQYF

d_gene: NA
abundance: NA
j_gene: TRBJ1-2
v_gene: TRBV28
CDR3nt: TGTGCCAGCAGCCCCAACAGATCTAACTATGGCTACACCTTC
CDR3aa: CASSPNRSNYGYTF

d_gene: NA
abundance: NA
j_gene: TRBJ1-1
v_gene: TRBV19
CDR3nt: TGTGCCAGTACTTTAACAGGGAGGGACACTGAAGCTTTCTTT
CDR3aa: CASTLTGRDTEAFF

d_gene: NA
abundance: NA
j_gene: TRBJ2-3
v_gene: TRBV5-5
CDR3nt: TGTGCCAGCAGCCTGTCTTTCAGTAGCACAGATACGCAGTATTTT
CDR3aa: CASSLSFSSTDTQYF

d_gene: NA
abundance: NA
j_gene: TRBJ2-2
v_gene: TRBV29-1
CDR3nt: TGCAGCGTGCTATGGACAGTACCCGGGGAGCTGTTTTTT
CDR3aa: CSVLWTVPGELFF

d_gene: TRBD1
abundance: NA
j_gene: TRBJ2-5
v_gene: TRBV12-5
CDR3nt: TGTGCTAGTGGTTTGGGACAGGGGGCCGACGCTGGCCAGTACTTC
CDR3aa: CASGLGQGADAGQYF

d_gene: TRBD2
abundance: NA
j_gene: TRBJ2-3
v_gene: TRBV27
CDR3nt: TGTGCCAGCAGTTTATCCGGGAGGGACACAGATACGCAGTATTTT
CDR3aa: CASSLSGRDTDTQYF

d_gene: NA
abundance: NA
j_gene: TRBJ1-1
v_gene: TRBV10-3
CDR3nt: TGTGCCATCAGTGCCCCTACAGTTAACACTGAAGCTTTCTTT
CDR3aa: CAISAPTVNTEAFF

d_gene: TRBD1
abundance: NA
j_gene: TRBJ1-2
v_gene: TRBV4-1
CDR3nt: TGCGCCAGCAGGGCCCAGGACAGGAGAGACTATGGCTACACCTTC
CDR3aa: CASRAQDRRDYGYTF

d_gene: TRBD1
abundance: NA
j_gene: TRBJ2-3
v_gene: TRBV5-1
CDR3nt: TGCGCCAGCAGCTTGCTCACAGGGGAAACAGATACGCAGTATTTT
CDR3aa: CASSLLTGETDTQYF

d_gene: TRBD1
abundance: NA
j_gene: TRBJ2-2
v_gene: TRBV7-7
CDR3nt: TGTGCCAGCAGCCCTACAGGGGGCCGTGATACCGGGGAGCTGTTTTTT
CDR3aa: CASSPTGGRDTGELFF

d_gene: TRBD2
abundance: NA
j_gene: TRBJ2-5
v_gene: TRBV5-4
CDR3nt: TGTGCCAGCAGCTTGGTGGGGGGGGAAGAGACCCAGTACTTC
CDR3aa: CASSLVGGEETQYF